This T cell receptor (beta chain) was recorded in a study of pediatric ulcerative colitis. Germline V gene lookup returns CDR1 SGHDT and CDR2 YYEEEE. This CDR3 is 19 amino acids long. Losses at the gene ends were 4 bases for V and 8 bases for J; bases not matched to a gene: 15. Each sample received Survey-level depth of up to 500,000 reads. The data were produced by immunoSEQ multiplex PCR, yet TCRdb's version contains in-frame clones alone and is incomplete. The sample lists some 60,000 clones, about three quarters occurring once. Sequencing used blood. J is TRBJ2-1 and V is TRBV5-6, with 16 bases lining up with TRBD2. This clonotype was obtained from a boy aged 5 to 17 with moderate ulcerative colitis. CDR3 sequence (DNA): TGTGCCAGCAGCAGGCCGGGACTAGCGGGGGGGTCCACCTTGCATGAGCAGTTCTTC. It specifies CASSRPGLAGGSTLHEQFF. Drawing the rest from reference TRBV5-6 and TRBJ2-1, the complete variable domain is DAGVTQSPTHLIKTRGQQVTLRCSPKSGHDTVSWYQQALGQGPQFIFQYYEEEERQRGNFPDRFSGHQFPNYSSELNVNALLLGDSALYLCASSRPGLAGGSTLHEQFFGPGTRLTVL.